This TCR beta chain was captured in a study of shared clonotypes between healthy human individuals (TCRdb year 2020). Regarding the study in general: Three men and a couple of women, aged 18 to 49 years, made up the cohort. Per donor, three plates each were used for CD4 naive and CD4 memory, two for CD8 naive, and one for CD8 memory. Blood TCR repertoires of a handful of healthy adults were deeply sequenced to estimate repertoire size and the extent of clonotype sharing between individuals. Different laboratories and diverse techniques were used to prepare libraries and sequence TCR repertoires, to increase sequencing depth and limit assay-specific biases. Leukapheresis yielded between about 0.85 and 10 billion PBMCs per donor. What the authors observed across the whole study: Naive subsets generally had larger estimated clonotype richness than memory subsets. Sampling was restricted to blood, and TCR repertoires in tissue are likely to differ from TCR repertoires in blood. The small number of donors limited the genetic and exposure-history diversity represented. Higher generation probabilities were observed for clonotypes shared by all four sorted-subset donors than for non-shared clonotypes. Across a handful of donors, roughly 5.4% of naive CD4, more than 3% of naive CD8, 2.3% of memory CD4, and over 0.35% of memory CD8 clonotypes were shared. Even with the large sequencing depth, rarefaction of the sorted-subset datasets indicated that sequencing was incomplete. Pairwise subsampling indicated that sequencing depth was expected to affect the degree of clonotype sharing among donors.

From cysteine to phenylalanine, the CDR3 is 16 amino acids long. The CDR3 DNA has 48 bases and is translated from base 1. The germline V gene (reference sequence) supplies CDR1 MNHEY and CDR2 SMNVEV. Using the deep immunoSEQ assay, multiplex PCR amplified TCR CDR3 regions from genomic DNA. For each cell subset, the extracted genomic DNA was distributed evenly across all wells of several immunoSEQ 96-well plates, and each plate served as one replicate. For sorted subsets, roughly 0.2 ug genomic DNA, equal to 25,000 to 35,000 T cell genomes, was loaded into each replicate PCR. The purified libraries were quantified using a Qubit 3.0 fluorometer, sized with a Bioanalyzer 2100, and then quantified again using the KAPA Library Quantification kit. A separate single-read 150-cycle Illumina NextSeq 550 flow cell was used to sequence each immunoSEQ 96-well plate. The paper's processing steps were these. Because only junctional sequences without quality scores were contained in the immunoSEQ output, filtering matching that applied to full-length reads could not be performed. Sequences were annotated with PyIR, a Python wrapper for IgBLAST v1.9, using IMGT germline references to assign V/J genes and CDR3. Reads were filtered out if the reads had weak V/J assignments (E-value above 1e-6), no CDR3, stop codons, out-of-frame junctions, or ambiguous translated residues. V3J clonotypes were defined by identical inferred V gene, J gene, and CDR3 amino acid sequence. Percentage overlap between repertoires was calculated by dividing the number of shared unique clonotypes by the size of the smaller repertoire. RTK rarefaction, the Chao1 estimator, and Recon v2.1 estimates of unobserved clonotypes were used to assess repertoire richness. For all TCRbeta clonotypes obtained by the gDNA method from a few donors, generation probabilities were computed with OLGA. TCRdb stores this immuneACCESS table with in-frame sequences only. Part of the clones is absent; in the studies checked, under half of the shortfall reflects unresolved V genes, and no reason is known for the rest. The V and J calls and clone size were taken over from that table, and D and trimming were inferred from the DNA. The table for this sample lists around 2,000,000 clones; over 85% of them were counted only once. 1% to 1.5% of the sample lies in the top ten.

Comment on this clone: The specificity of this receptor is unknown. Nothing much larger sits one base from this clone, and base qualities are not available.

CD8 naive samples consisted of CD45RO-negative cells that were positively selected for CCR7, yielding a CD45RA+CCR7+ population without TemRA cells. The donors were healthy, HIV-negative adults who had no recently reported acute infections or vaccinations. All donors were Caucasian adults living in Nashville, Tennessee, USA. After blood collection by leukapheresis, PBMCs were isolated using Ficoll-Histopaque density gradient centrifugation and then cryopreserved in the vapor phase of liquid nitrogen. Analytical flow cytometry was used to check the purity and quantity of every magnetically sorted T cell population. Genomic DNA was isolated from each sorted fraction and quantified by UV absorbance on a Nanodrop 2000c.

In this chain, TRBV27 is recombined with TRBJ2-5, with TRBD2 identical over 9 junction bases. The end of the DNA fits TRBJ2-7 better, so the J call may be wrong. The clonotype comes from a man in his late teens or twenties in good health. Sample: naive CD8+ T cells sorted from blood. The cell subset or site label, read with the paper, signifies: CD45RA+CCR7+. In nucleotides, the sequence is TGTGCCAGCAGTCCCCCTGGACTAGCGAGGGTAGGCGAGCAGTACTTC. The translation is CASSPPGLARVGEQYF.